The source of this T cell receptor beta chain is a study of shared clonotypes between healthy human individuals. TCRdb's table, derived via immunoSEQ multiplex PCR, lists solely in-frame clones and lacks some. The table records 550,000 to 700,000 clones, around three quarters of them present only once. The V gene lost 2 bases and the J gene lost 7 bases, with 25 bases spanning the gap. The CDR3 consists of 17 residues. The germline V gene has CDR1 SGHDT and CDR2 YYEEEE. The V and J genes are TRBV5-6 and TRBJ2-7, with D possibly being TRBD2 (6 bases). This TCR was sampled from a woman in her thirties in good health. The sample comprised memory CD4+ T cells sorted from blood. Noted subset: CD45RA-negative fraction. The CDR3 region is CASSFRLARAGLYEQYF. Written as DNA, the CDR3 is TGTGCCAGCAGCTTTCGTCTAGCGCGAGCCGGACTCTATGAGCAGTACTTC. The full variable domain, its missing parts supplied by reference TRBV5-6 and TRBJ2-7, is DAGVTQSPTHLIKTRGQQVTLRCSPKSGHDTVSWYQQALGQGPQFIFQYYEEEERQRGNFPDRFSGHQFPNYSSELNVNALLLGDSALYLCASSFRLARAGLYEQYFGPGTRLTVT.